This passage covers 22 T cell receptor beta chains from one sample sequenced in a study of OX40 agonist ivuxolimab in advanced cancers. TCRdb's copy holds only in-frame clones and misses some; the assay was immunoSEQ multiplex PCR. The table shows about 18,000 clones, with roughly 88% occurring only once. Sample: CD4+ or CD8+ T cells sorted from blood, taken in a trial of the OX40 agonist ivuxolimab. These receptors originate from an adult with an advanced solid tumor such as melanoma, head and neck, liver or kidney cancer.

The V gene is TRBV5-1, the J gene TRBJ2-7; 8 bases agree with TRBD2. V was clipped by 4 bases and J by 4 bases; unmatched bases: 13. This CDR3 has 16 amino acids. CDR1 SGHRS and CDR2 YFSETQ come from the germline V gene. The CDR3 DNA is TGCGCCAGCAGCCCAAAATGGCGGGAGGTCCCGTACGAGCAGTACTTC. It encodes CASSPKWREVPYEQYF.

J is TRBJ2-5 and V is TRBV11-2; a possible D gene is TRBD2 (5 bases). Trimming took off 8 bases at V and 4 bases at J, with 17 bases between the two ends. CDR1 and CDR2 (germline): SGHAT, FQNNGV. This CDR3 region has 14 residues. CDR3 nucleotides: TGTGCCAGCCGAAGGCTTGGGAGCAGAGAGACCCAGTACTTC. Protein: CASRRLGSRETQYF.

The chain combines TRBV27 with TRBJ2-3; tentative D call: TRBD2 (7 bases). Germline V gives CDR1 MNHEY, CDR2 SMNVEV (reference sequence). V gave up 8 bases and J gave up 0 bases, with 18 bases separating them. The CDR3 loop spans 16 amino acids. The CDR3 region is CASRQGGGGSTDTQYF. CDR3 DNA: TGTGCCAGCCGTCAAGGGGGGGGCGGAAGCACAGATACGCAGTATTTT.

The CDR3 protein is CASSEWGTGYEQYF. CDR3 coding DNA: TGTGCCAGCAGTGAATGGGGGACAGGGTACGAGCAGTACTTC. The rearrangement joins TRBV6-5 to TRBJ2-7; 9 bases are a match to TRBD1. CDR3 length: 14 amino acids. Per germline, CDR1 MNHEY and CDR2 SVGAGI. J gave up 4 bases and V 5 bases, and 6 bases lay outside the gene matches.

This clone was seen just once. The chain couples TRBV9 to TRBJ2-2; D may be TRBD1 (7 bases). Germline V gene sequence: CDR1 SGDLS, CDR2 YYNGEE. The CDR3 runs 17 residues. Trimming removed 4 bases at V and 0 bases at J, with 16 bases between. The CDR3 DNA reads TGTGCCAGCAGCCTGCCCAGGAGGGGGCCGAACACCGGGGAGCTGTTTTTT. Encoded protein: CASSLPRRGPNTGELFF.

V and J are TRBV19 and TRBJ2-1, with D possibly being TRBD2 (6 bases). The CDR3 has 17 amino acids. V lost 5 bases, J lost 3 bases, and 20 bases lay in between. Germline V gene data show CDR1 as LNHDA and CDR2 as SQIVND (reference sequence). The CDR3 nucleotides read TGTGCCAGTAGTCTCCCCTCGACTAGTCCAATCTACAATGAGCAGTTCTTC. It translates to CASSLPSTSPIYNEQFF.

The chain employs TRBV4-1 and TRBJ2-2, with 12 bases fitting TRBD1. CDR3 length: 16 residues. Looked up from germline, CDR1 is MGHRA and CDR2 is YSYEKL. With V trimmed by 4 bases and J by 6 bases, 6 bases remained unmatched. CDR3 in amino acids: CASSRGTGGAPGELFF. The CDR3 DNA reads as TGCGCCAGCAGCCGGGGGACAGGGGGCGCCCCCGGGGAGCTGTTTTTT.

J is TRBJ2-1 and V is TRBV5-1, with D perhaps matching TRBD1 (6 bases). The V gene lost 5 bases and the J gene lost 7 bases, with 10 bases spanning the gap. The CDR3 loop spans 12 amino acids. Germline V gene data show CDR1 as SGHRS and CDR2 as YFSETQ. The CDR3 nucleotides are TGCGCCAGCAGGACCCAGGGGAATGAGCAGTTCTTC. Residues: CASRTQGNEQFF.

The CDR3 is CASSLVSEAFF. DNA of the CDR3: TGTGCCAGCAGCTTAGTCTCTGAAGCTTTCTTT. The chain uses TRBV11-2 and TRBJ1-1; D uncertain. CDR1 and CDR2 (germline): SGHAT, FQNNGV. The V and J ends lost 1 base and 6 bases respectively, with 3 bases between them. This CDR3 has 11 amino acids.

This clone has just a few counts. The gene calls are TRBV5-1 and TRBJ2-7, with TRBD1 identical over 8 bases. CDR3 length: 14 residues. Germline lookup yields CDR1 SGHRS and CDR2 YFSETQ. The trim removed 3 bases at V and 7 bases at J, leaving 9 bases unmatched. CDR3 in DNA: TGCGCCAGCAGCTCCTCGGACAGGGTTCTTGAGCAGTACTTC. Its translation: CASSSSDRVLEQYF.

This clone was seen just once. The gene calls are TRBV4-1 and TRBJ1-1, with 8 bases that match TRBD1. The CDR3 has 17 amino acids. The germline V gene has CDR1 MGHRA and CDR2 YSYEKL. V trimming: 3 bases; J trimming: 0 bases; junction bases outside the gene matches: 9. CDR3: CASSHGQGAKLNTEAFF. The CDR3 DNA reads as TGCGCCAGCAGCCATGGGCAGGGGGCAAAGTTGAACACTGAAGCTTTCTTT.

This clone was seen only once. This chain links TRBV27 with TRBJ1-5; perhaps TRBD1 as D (6 bases). This CDR3 is 16 amino acids long. Looked up from germline, CDR1 is MNHEY and CDR2 is SMNVEV (reference sequence). Trimming pared 6 bases from V and 4 bases from J, leaving 19 bases between. The CDR3 region is CASSETGNRLNQPQHF. The CDR3 DNA reads as TGTGCCAGCAGCGAAACAGGGAACCGTTTGAATCAGCCCCAGCATTTT.

This clone ranks as large (0.1 to 1%). The V call is TRBV29-1, the J call TRBJ1-2, with D possibly matching TRBD1 (5 bases). The CDR3 covers 16 residues. Trimming took off 3 bases at V and 0 bases at J, with 17 bases between the two ends. Germline-derived CDR1 and CDR2 are SQVTM and ANQGSEA. The CDR3, as DNA: TGCAGCGTTGACTCGGGACGGGGATTAGCTAACTATGGCTACACCTTC. Protein sequence: CSVDSGRGLANYGYTF.

V usage is TRBV4-1 and J usage is TRBJ2-3; D is undetermined. Between the trimmed V and J ends, which lost 1 base and 1 base, there was a span of 15 bases. Looked up from germline, CDR1 is MGHRA and CDR2 is YSYEKL. CDR3 length equals 17 residues. CDR3 in DNA: TGCGCCAGCAGCCAAGTTAGGGCAGGCCCTGGCACAGATACGCAGTATTTT. This sequence encodes CASSQVRAGPGTDTQYF.

The chain uses TRBV9 and TRBJ2-7; 8 bases fit TRBD1. The CDR3 is 14 amino acids. V trimming: 1 base; J trimming: 3 bases; junction bases outside the gene matches: 3. CDR1 is SGDLS, CDR2 YYNGEE, per germline. The CDR3 DNA reads TGTGCCAGCAGCGTATCAGGGGGCCGCTACGAGCAGTACTTC. Residues: CASSVSGGRYEQYF.

This clone was picked up a small number of times. V usage is TRBV4-1 and J usage is TRBJ1-1; no reliable D call. The CDR3 is 14 residues long. Looked up from germline, CDR1 is MGHRA and CDR2 is YSYEKL. Trimming pared 1 base from V and 5 bases from J, leaving 11 bases between. CDR3 in DNA: TGCGCCAGCAGCCAAGGGGTTCAGTTGACTGAAGCTTTCTTT. Its translation is CASSQGVQLTEAFF.

This rearrangement joins TRBV27 to TRBJ1-5; 10 bases align to TRBD1. The CDR3 contains 16 residues. The germline gives CDR1 MNHEY, CDR2 SMNVEV (reference sequence). Trimming took 6 bases from V and 4 from J; bases not matched to a gene: 9. CDR3 DNA: TGTGCCAGCAGGTCAACTGGGACAGGGGTGAATCAGCCCCAGCATTTT. It codes for CASRSTGTGVNQPQHF.

V and J are TRBV28 and TRBJ2-5; tentatively, D is TRBD1 (6 bases). The V end lost 3 bases, the J end lost 5 bases, and 16 bases lay between the germline ends. In germline, CDR1 is MDHEN, CDR2 SYDVKM. CDR3 length: 15 amino acids. As DNA, the CDR3 is TGTGCCAGCAGTTTGGGGGCAGGGGAAGCGGAGACCCAGTACTTC. Its protein product is CASSLGAGEAETQYF.

This chain joins TRBV6-6 and TRBJ2-3, with D perhaps matching TRBD1 (5 bases). Deletions cut 2 bases from V and 4 bases from J, with 7 bases between. The CDR3 spans 13 residues. CDR1 and CDR2 from the germline V gene are MNHNY and SVGAGI (reference sequence). CDR3 sequence reads: CASSYATADTQYF. The CDR3 DNA reads as TGTGCCAGCAGTTACGCGACAGCAGATACGCAGTATTTT.

This rearrangement joins TRBV29-1 to TRBJ2-7; TRBD1 agrees at 12 bases. Germline trimming cut 3 bases from V and 4 bases from J; bases unmatched to any gene: 13. This CDR3 is 17 amino acids long. The germline CDR1 and CDR2 sequences are SQVTM and ANQGSEA. DNA of the CDR3: TGCAGCGTTGAGGGGACAGGGGGCCATTCAACCGTGTACGAGCAGTACTTC. The encoded protein is CSVEGTGGHSTVYEQYF.

This rearrangement joins TRBV7-8 to TRBJ2-7; D is possibly TRBD1 (5 bases). Germline V gene data show CDR1 as SGHVS and CDR2 as FQNEAQ. V was clipped by 5 bases and J by 1 base, with 12 bases between them. The CDR3 runs 14 residues. CDR3 nucleotide sequence: TGTGCCAGCAGCCCTGACAGTTCTTCCTACGAGCAGTACTTC. Translation gives CASSPDSSSYEQYF.

J is TRBJ2-1 and V is TRBV29-1; TRBD2 matches at 8 bases. V lost 3 bases and J lost 10; bases outside the gene matches: 8. Germline V gives CDR1 SQVTM, CDR2 ANQGSEA. The length of the CDR3 is 13 residues. Here the CDR3 DNA reads TGCAGCGTTGATCCCGGACTAGCCAGCGAGCAGTTCTTC. It specifies CSVDPGLASEQFF.